This TCR beta chain was sequenced in a study of CD8+ T cells in alopecia areata. Study results and caveats: Mice showed clearer TCR sharing than patients did, a gap that was possibly HLA-related. Scalp samples also contribute reads from the resident alphabeta T cells found in normal skin. Normal scalp showed lower clonality than lesional scalp, especially alopecia totalis/universalis.

Germline V gene data show CDR1 as LNHDA and CDR2 as SQIVND (reference sequence). Between the trimmed V and J ends, which lost 2 bases and 1 base, there was a span of 17 bases. The CDR3 runs to 17 residues. The authors sorted CD4+ and CD8+ T cells from PBMCs. With respect to this clone: Antigen specificity is unknown.

RNA extraction and reverse transcription yielded cDNA as sequencing template. Assay: immunoSEQ multiplex PCR; the TCRdb copy retains only in-frame clones and omits some. The table has 200,000 or so clones, roughly three fifths seen once; the top ten hold roughly 5.3%. The TCR comes from a human donor in good health. The rearrangement uses TRBV19 and TRBJ1-1; tentatively, D is TRBD1 (6 bases). Sequenced: CD8+ T cells sorted from blood. The CDR3 DNA follows: TGTGCCAGTAGTATACTGGCGCGGGGGGCGGGGAACACTGAAGCTTTCTTT. Translated: CASSILARGAGNTEAFF. The whole variable domain, remainder taken from reference TRBV19 and TRBJ1-1, is DGGITQSPKYLFRKEGQNVTLSCEQNLNHDAMYWYRQDPGQGLRLIYYSQIVNDFQKGDIAEGYSVSREKKESFPLTVTSAQKNPTAFYLCASSILARGAGNTEAFFGQGTRLTVV.